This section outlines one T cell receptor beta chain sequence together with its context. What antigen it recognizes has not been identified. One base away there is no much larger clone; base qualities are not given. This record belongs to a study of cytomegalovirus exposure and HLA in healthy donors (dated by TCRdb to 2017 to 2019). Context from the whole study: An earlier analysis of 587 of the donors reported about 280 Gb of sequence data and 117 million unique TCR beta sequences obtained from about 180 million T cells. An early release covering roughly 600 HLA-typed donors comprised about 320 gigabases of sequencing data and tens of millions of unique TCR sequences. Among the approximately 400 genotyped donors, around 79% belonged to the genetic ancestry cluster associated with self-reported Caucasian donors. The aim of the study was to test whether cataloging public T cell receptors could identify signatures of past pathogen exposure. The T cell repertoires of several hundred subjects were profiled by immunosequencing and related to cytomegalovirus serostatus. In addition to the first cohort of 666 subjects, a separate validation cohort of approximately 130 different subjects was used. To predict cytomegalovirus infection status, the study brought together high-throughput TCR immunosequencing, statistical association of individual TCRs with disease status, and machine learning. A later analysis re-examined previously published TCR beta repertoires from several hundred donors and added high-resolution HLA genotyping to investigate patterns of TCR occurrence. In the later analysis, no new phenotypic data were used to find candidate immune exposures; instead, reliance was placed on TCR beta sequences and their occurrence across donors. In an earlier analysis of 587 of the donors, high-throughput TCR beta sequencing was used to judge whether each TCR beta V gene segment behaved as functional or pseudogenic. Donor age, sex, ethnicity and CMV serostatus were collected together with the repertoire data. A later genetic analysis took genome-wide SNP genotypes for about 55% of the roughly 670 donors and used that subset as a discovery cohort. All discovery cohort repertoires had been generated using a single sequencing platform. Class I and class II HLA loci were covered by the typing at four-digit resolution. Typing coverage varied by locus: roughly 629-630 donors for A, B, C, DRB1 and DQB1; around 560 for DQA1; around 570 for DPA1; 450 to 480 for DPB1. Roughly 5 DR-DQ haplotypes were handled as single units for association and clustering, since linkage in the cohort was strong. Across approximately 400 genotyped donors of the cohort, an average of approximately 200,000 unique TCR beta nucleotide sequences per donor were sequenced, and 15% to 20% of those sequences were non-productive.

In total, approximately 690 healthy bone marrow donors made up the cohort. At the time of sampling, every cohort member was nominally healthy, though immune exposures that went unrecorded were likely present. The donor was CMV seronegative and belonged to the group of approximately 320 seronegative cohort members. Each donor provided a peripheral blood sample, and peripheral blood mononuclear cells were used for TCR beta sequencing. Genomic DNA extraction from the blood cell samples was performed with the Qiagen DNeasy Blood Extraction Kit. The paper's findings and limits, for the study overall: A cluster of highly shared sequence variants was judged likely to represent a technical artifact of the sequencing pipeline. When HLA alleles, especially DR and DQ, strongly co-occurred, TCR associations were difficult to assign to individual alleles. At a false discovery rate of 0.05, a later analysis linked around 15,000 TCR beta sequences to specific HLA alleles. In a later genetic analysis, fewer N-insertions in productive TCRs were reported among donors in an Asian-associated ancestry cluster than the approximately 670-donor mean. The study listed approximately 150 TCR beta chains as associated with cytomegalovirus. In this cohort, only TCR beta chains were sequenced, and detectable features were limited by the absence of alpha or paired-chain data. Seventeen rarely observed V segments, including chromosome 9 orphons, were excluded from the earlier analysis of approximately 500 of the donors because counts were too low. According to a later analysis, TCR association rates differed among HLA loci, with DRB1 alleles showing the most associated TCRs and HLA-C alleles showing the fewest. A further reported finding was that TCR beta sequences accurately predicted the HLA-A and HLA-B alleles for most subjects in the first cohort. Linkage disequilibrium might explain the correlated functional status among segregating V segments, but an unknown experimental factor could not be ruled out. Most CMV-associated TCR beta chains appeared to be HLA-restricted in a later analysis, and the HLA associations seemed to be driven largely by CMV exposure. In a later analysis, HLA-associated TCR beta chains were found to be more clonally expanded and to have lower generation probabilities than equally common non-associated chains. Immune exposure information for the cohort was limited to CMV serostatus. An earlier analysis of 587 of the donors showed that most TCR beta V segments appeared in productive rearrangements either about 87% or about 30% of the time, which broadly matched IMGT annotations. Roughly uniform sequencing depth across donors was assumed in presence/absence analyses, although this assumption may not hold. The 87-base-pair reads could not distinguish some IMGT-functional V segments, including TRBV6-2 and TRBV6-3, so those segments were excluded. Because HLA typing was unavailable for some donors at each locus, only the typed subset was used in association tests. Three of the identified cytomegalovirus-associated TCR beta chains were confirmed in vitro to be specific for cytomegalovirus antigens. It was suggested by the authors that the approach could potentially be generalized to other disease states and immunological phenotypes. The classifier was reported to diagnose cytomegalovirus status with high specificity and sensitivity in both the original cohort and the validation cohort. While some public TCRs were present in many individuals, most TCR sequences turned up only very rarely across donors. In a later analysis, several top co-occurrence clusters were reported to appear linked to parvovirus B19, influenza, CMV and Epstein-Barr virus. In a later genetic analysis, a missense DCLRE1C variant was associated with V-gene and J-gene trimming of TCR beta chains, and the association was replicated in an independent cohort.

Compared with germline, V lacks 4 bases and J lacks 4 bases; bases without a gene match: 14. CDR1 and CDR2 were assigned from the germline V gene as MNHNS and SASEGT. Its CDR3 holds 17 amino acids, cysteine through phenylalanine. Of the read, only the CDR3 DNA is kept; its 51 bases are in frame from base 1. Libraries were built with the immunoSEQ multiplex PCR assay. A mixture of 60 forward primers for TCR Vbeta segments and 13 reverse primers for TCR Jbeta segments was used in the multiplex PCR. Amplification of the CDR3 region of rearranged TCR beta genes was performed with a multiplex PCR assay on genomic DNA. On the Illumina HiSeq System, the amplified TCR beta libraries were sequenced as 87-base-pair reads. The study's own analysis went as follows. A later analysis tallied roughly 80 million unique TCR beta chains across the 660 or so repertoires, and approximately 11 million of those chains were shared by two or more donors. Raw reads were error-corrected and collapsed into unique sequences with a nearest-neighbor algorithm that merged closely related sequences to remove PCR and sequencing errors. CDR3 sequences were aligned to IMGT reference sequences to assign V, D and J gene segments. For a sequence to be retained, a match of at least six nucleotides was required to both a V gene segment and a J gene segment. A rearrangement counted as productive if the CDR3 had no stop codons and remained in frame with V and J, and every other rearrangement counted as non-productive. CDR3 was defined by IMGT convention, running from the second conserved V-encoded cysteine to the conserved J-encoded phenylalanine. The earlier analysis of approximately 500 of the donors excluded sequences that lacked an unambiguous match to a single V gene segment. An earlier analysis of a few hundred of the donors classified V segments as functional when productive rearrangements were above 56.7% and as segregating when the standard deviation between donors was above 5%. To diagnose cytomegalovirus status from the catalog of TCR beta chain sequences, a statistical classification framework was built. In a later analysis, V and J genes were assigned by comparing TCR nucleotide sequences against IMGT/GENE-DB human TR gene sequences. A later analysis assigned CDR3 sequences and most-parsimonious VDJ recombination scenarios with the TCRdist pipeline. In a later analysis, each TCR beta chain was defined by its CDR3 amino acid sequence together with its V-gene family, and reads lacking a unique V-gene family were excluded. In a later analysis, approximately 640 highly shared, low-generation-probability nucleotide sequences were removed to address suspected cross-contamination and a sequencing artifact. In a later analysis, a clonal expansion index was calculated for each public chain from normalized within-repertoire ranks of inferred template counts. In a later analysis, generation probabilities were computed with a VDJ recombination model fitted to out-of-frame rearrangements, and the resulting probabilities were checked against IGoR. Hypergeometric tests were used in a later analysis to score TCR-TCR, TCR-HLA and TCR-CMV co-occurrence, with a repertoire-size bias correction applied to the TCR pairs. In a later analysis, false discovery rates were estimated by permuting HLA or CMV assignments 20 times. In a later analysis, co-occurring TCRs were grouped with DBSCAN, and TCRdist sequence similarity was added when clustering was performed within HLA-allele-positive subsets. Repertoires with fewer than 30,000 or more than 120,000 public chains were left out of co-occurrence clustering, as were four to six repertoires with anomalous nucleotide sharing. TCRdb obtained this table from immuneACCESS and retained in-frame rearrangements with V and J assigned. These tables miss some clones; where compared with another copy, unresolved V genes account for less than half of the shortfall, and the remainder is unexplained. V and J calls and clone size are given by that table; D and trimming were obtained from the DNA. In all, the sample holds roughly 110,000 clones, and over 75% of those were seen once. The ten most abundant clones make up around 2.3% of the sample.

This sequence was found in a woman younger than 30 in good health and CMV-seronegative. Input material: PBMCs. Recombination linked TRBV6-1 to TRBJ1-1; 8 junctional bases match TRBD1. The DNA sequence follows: TGTGCCAGCAGTGGCCAGGACAGGGTGTGGGAGGGCACTGAAGCTTTCTTT. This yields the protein CASSGQDRVWEGTEAFF.